This is a list of T cell receptor beta chains from one sample in a study of cytomegalovirus exposure and HLA in healthy donors. Generated by immunoSEQ multiplex PCR, the TCRdb table keeps only in-frame clones and is missing some. The sample records tens of thousands of clones, approximately 95% being singletons. The sequencing sample was made of PBMCs. These receptors were taken from a woman between 18 and 30 years old in good health and CMV-seropositive. CDR3s include the opening cysteine and the closing phenylalanine or tryptophan. The D gene is left open where the match is weak. Not every row has a clone size; where given, it reads once, few, many or a size class.

abundance: NA; v_gene: TRBV28; d_gene: NA; j_gene: TRBJ1-2; CDR3nt: TGTGCCAGCAGTTTATCAGGGGCCGGCTACACCTTC; CDR3aa: CASSLSGAGYTF
abundance: NA; v_gene: TRBV27; d_gene: TRBD2; j_gene: TRBJ2-7; CDR3nt: TGTGCCAGCAGTCCTAGGACTAGCGGGACTGGCGAGCAGTACTTC; CDR3aa: CASSPRTSGTGEQYF
abundance: NA; v_gene: TRBV18; d_gene: TRBD1; j_gene: TRBJ1-4; CDR3nt: TGTGCCAGCTCACCACCGAAGGGACAGGGCAATGAAAAACTGTTTTTT; CDR3aa: CASSPPKGQGNEKLFF
abundance: few; v_gene: TRBV7-8; d_gene: TRBD2; j_gene: TRBJ2-1; CDR3nt: TGTGCCAGCAGCTTAGTTCTGGGGCGGGAGAATGAGCAGTTCTTC; CDR3aa: CASSLVLGRENEQFF
abundance: NA; v_gene: TRBV6-6; d_gene: TRBD1; j_gene: TRBJ1-5; CDR3nt: TGTGCCAGCAGTCACGACAGGGAATGGGTTCAGCCCCAGCATTTT; CDR3aa: CASSHDREWVQPQHF
abundance: NA; v_gene: TRBV28; d_gene: TRBD1; j_gene: TRBJ1-2; CDR3nt: TGTGCCAGCAGTTTCAACAGGGGGCCTTACCTCAACTATGGCTACACCTTC; CDR3aa: CASSFNRGPYLNYGYTF
abundance: NA; v_gene: TRBV5-1; d_gene: NA; j_gene: TRBJ2-7; CDR3nt: TGCGCCAGCAGCCCCACCCAGTACGAGCAGTACTTC; CDR3aa: CASSPTQYEQYF
abundance: NA; v_gene: TRBV2; d_gene: NA; j_gene: TRBJ1-2; CDR3nt: TGTGCCAGCTCCCTTGGCCGGGAAGCGATAGACCGTGGCTACACCTTC; CDR3aa: CASSLGREAIDRGYTF
abundance: NA; v_gene: TRBV5-1; d_gene: TRBD1; j_gene: TRBJ1-5; CDR3nt: TGCGCCAGCAGCTTGGGACAGGGTACACAGCCCCAGCATTTT; CDR3aa: CASSLGQGTQPQHF
abundance: NA; v_gene: TRBV9; d_gene: NA; j_gene: TRBJ2-1; CDR3nt: TGTGCCAGCAGCGTAGAAGGGGCTTTTTACAATGAGCAGTTCTTC; CDR3aa: CASSVEGAFYNEQFF
abundance: NA; v_gene: TRBV6-1; d_gene: TRBD1; j_gene: TRBJ2-2; CDR3nt: TGTGCCACCCGGGACAGGGGAACCGGGGAGCTGTTTTTT; CDR3aa: CATRDRGTGELFF
abundance: NA; v_gene: TRBV19; d_gene: NA; j_gene: TRBJ1-2; CDR3nt: TGTGCCAGTAGTGCAGGGTATCTGGACTATGGCTACACCTTC; CDR3aa: CASSAGYLDYGYTF
abundance: NA; v_gene: TRBV19; d_gene: NA; j_gene: TRBJ1-5; CDR3nt: TGTGCCAGTAGTTTGGGGCAGGGAGGGAATCAGCCCCAGCATTTT; CDR3aa: CASSLGQGGNQPQHF
abundance: NA; v_gene: TRBV19; d_gene: NA; j_gene: TRBJ2-1; CDR3nt: TGTGCCAGTAGTCCTAAGAGGGATCTTGAGCAGTTCTTC; CDR3aa: CASSPKRDLEQFF
abundance: NA; v_gene: TRBV15; d_gene: TRBD1; j_gene: TRBJ2-5; CDR3nt: TGTGCCACCAGCAGTCTATGGACAGGGGGCGAGGAGACCCAGTACTTC; CDR3aa: CATSSLWTGGEETQYF
abundance: NA; v_gene: TRBV7-3; d_gene: NA; j_gene: TRBJ2-2; CDR3nt: TGTGCCAGCAAGGACTCCACTAGCACCGGGGAGCTGTTTTTT; CDR3aa: CASKDSTSTGELFF
abundance: NA; v_gene: TRBV28; d_gene: TRBD2; j_gene: TRBJ2-7; CDR3nt: TGTGCCAGCAGTCTCGGGACTAGCGGGTTCTACGAGCAGTACTTC; CDR3aa: CASSLGTSGFYEQYF
abundance: NA; v_gene: TRBV10-3; d_gene: TRBD2; j_gene: TRBJ2-3; CDR3nt: TGTGCCATCAGTGGGGGACTAGGCGGGTCATCAGATACGCAGTATTTT; CDR3aa: CAISGGLGGSSDTQYF
abundance: NA; v_gene: TRBV7-8; d_gene: NA; j_gene: TRBJ1-5; CDR3nt: TGTGCCAGCAGCTCCTGGACAGAGCCCAATCAGCCCCAGCATTTT; CDR3aa: CASSSWTEPNQPQHF
abundance: NA; v_gene: TRBV5-1; d_gene: TRBD2; j_gene: TRBJ2-3; CDR3nt: TGCGCCAGCAGCTTGTGGCCACCGGGACTAGCGGGGACTAGCACAGATACGCAGTATTTT; CDR3aa: CASSLWPPGLAGTSTDTQYF
abundance: NA; v_gene: TRBV7-9; d_gene: NA; j_gene: TRBJ1-1; CDR3nt: TGTGCCAGCAGCTTATCGAAGGAGACTGAAGCTTTCTTT; CDR3aa: CASSLSKETEAFF
abundance: few; v_gene: TRBV27; d_gene: NA; j_gene: TRBJ1-3; CDR3nt: TGTGCCAGCAGTTTAGGCCGCTCTGGAAACACCATATATTTT; CDR3aa: CASSLGRSGNTIYF
abundance: NA; v_gene: TRBV7-9; d_gene: TRBD1; j_gene: TRBJ2-7; CDR3nt: TGTGCCAGCAGCGGAGACAGGGGAGCTGTTGTCGAGCAGTACTTC; CDR3aa: CASSGDRGAVVEQYF
abundance: NA; v_gene: TRBV7-8; d_gene: NA; j_gene: TRBJ2-1; CDR3nt: TGTGCCAGCTATTACAGGGATTCCTACAATGAGCAGTTCTTC; CDR3aa: CASYYRDSYNEQFF
abundance: NA; v_gene: TRBV14; d_gene: TRBD1; j_gene: TRBJ2-3; CDR3nt: TGTGCCAGCAGCCCCGGGACAGGGGAGGTAGCGACAGATACGCAGTATTTT; CDR3aa: CASSPGTGEVATDTQYF
abundance: NA; v_gene: TRBV5-6; d_gene: NA; j_gene: TRBJ1-5; CDR3nt: TGTGCCAGCAGCTTTACAGCCGGTCAGCCCCAGCATTTT; CDR3aa: CASSFTAGQPQHF
abundance: once; v_gene: TRBV30; d_gene: NA; j_gene: TRBJ1-2; CDR3nt: TGTGCCTGGAATTTGGACAGTACTAACTATGGCTACACCTTC; CDR3aa: CAWNLDSTNYGYTF
abundance: once; v_gene: TRBV30; d_gene: NA; j_gene: TRBJ1-4; CDR3nt: TGTGCCTGGAGTCTTCCAACAGGGACGCTTAATGAAAAACTGTTTTTT; CDR3aa: CAWSLPTGTLNEKLFF
abundance: NA; v_gene: TRBV2; d_gene: TRBD2; j_gene: TRBJ2-4; CDR3nt: TGTGCCAGCAGCGGGAGGGCCAACGTTGTGGCCAAAAACATTCAGTACTTC; CDR3aa: CASSGRANVVAKNIQYF
abundance: once; v_gene: TRBV5-1; d_gene: TRBD2; j_gene: TRBJ2-3; CDR3nt: TGCGCCAGCAGCCGTGGCGGGAACAGCGGGGTCGATCCGCAGTATTTT; CDR3aa: CASSRGGNSGVDPQYF
abundance: NA; v_gene: TRBV27; d_gene: NA; j_gene: TRBJ2-3; CDR3nt: TGTGCCAGCAGTTTAGACGGGGGGCCTTTGGTAGATACGCAGTATTTT; CDR3aa: CASSLDGGPLVDTQYF
abundance: NA; v_gene: TRBV19; d_gene: NA; j_gene: TRBJ2-7; CDR3nt: TGTGCCAGTAGTATATCCGGGACTCGTTCCTACGAGCAGTACTTC; CDR3aa: CASSISGTRSYEQYF
abundance: NA; v_gene: TRBV9; d_gene: NA; j_gene: TRBJ1-1; CDR3nt: TGTGCCAGCAGCGTTGGTACCTTGGCGAACACTGAAGCTTTCTTT; CDR3aa: CASSVGTLANTEAFF
abundance: NA; v_gene: TRBV28; d_gene: TRBD1; j_gene: TRBJ2-7; CDR3nt: TGTGCCAGCAGTTCCTGGACAGGGCCGAAGATGGGGGAGCAGTACTTC; CDR3aa: CASSSWTGPKMGEQYF
abundance: NA; v_gene: TRBV5-1; d_gene: NA; j_gene: TRBJ1-1; CDR3nt: TGCGCCAGCAGCCCCGGAGGGCAGCCGAACACTGAAGCTTTCTTT; CDR3aa: CASSPGGQPNTEAFF
abundance: NA; v_gene: TRBV19; d_gene: NA; j_gene: TRBJ2-7; CDR3nt: TGTGCCAGTAGTACCCCTTCCGCGGAGGTTACCTACGAGCAGTACTTC; CDR3aa: CASSTPSAEVTYEQYF
abundance: NA; v_gene: TRBV6-4; d_gene: TRBD2; j_gene: TRBJ2-3; CDR3nt: TGTGCCAGCAGTGCTTCCCCCTGGACTAGCGGGATGGATACGCAGTATTTT; CDR3aa: CASSASPWTSGMDTQYF
abundance: NA; v_gene: TRBV28; d_gene: NA; j_gene: TRBJ2-7; CDR3nt: TGTGCCAGCAGTCAGACAGCCCTTAGCTCCTACGAGCAGTACTTC; CDR3aa: CASSQTALSSYEQYF
abundance: NA; v_gene: TRBV12-5; d_gene: TRBD1; j_gene: TRBJ2-5; CDR3nt: TGTGCTAGTGGTACCGACAGGGCGGAGACCCAGTACTTC; CDR3aa: CASGTDRAETQYF
abundance: NA; v_gene: TRBV11-2; d_gene: TRBD2; j_gene: TRBJ2-5; CDR3nt: TGTGCCAGCACGAAGCCAGCGGGGGAAGAGACCCAGTACTTC; CDR3aa: CASTKPAGEETQYF
abundance: NA; v_gene: TRBV6-5; d_gene: NA; j_gene: TRBJ2-7; CDR3nt: TGTGCCAGCAGTTTGAGGGCAGGGGTATCCGAGCAGTACTTC; CDR3aa: CASSLRAGVSEQYF
abundance: NA; v_gene: TRBV25-1; d_gene: TRBD2; j_gene: TRBJ2-1; CDR3nt: TGTGCCAGCAGAGCGGGACTAGCGGGAGGGGATGAGCAGTTCTTC; CDR3aa: CASRAGLAGGDEQFF
abundance: NA; v_gene: TRBV4-3; d_gene: NA; j_gene: TRBJ1-2; CDR3nt: TGCGCCAGCAGCCGGGACACTAACTATGGCTACACCTTC; CDR3aa: CASSRDTNYGYTF
abundance: NA; v_gene: TRBV14; d_gene: TRBD2; j_gene: TRBJ2-4; CDR3nt: TGTGCCAGCAGCCAAACGAAAAGCGGGAGGGGGAAGGACATTCAGTACTTC; CDR3aa: CASSQTKSGRGKDIQYF
abundance: NA; v_gene: TRBV5-1; d_gene: TRBD1; j_gene: TRBJ2-5; CDR3nt: TGCGCCAGCAGCTTTGCGGCAGGGGGAACCGAGACCCAGTACTTC; CDR3aa: CASSFAAGGTETQYF
abundance: NA; v_gene: TRBV19; d_gene: TRBD1; j_gene: TRBJ1-5; CDR3nt: TGTGCCAGTAGTAGCGGACAGGGTCAGCCCCAGCATTTT; CDR3aa: CASSSGQGQPQHF
abundance: NA; v_gene: TRBV5-6; d_gene: TRBD2; j_gene: TRBJ2-1; CDR3nt: TGTGCCAGCAGCTTGGCTGCGGGAGGGGGAGTCTACAATGAGCAGTTCTTC; CDR3aa: CASSLAAGGGVYNEQFF
abundance: NA; v_gene: TRBV6-1; d_gene: TRBD1; j_gene: TRBJ1-2; CDR3nt: TGTGCCAGCAGTTTGGACAGGGACTATGGCTACACCTTC; CDR3aa: CASSLDRDYGYTF
abundance: NA; v_gene: TRBV28; d_gene: NA; j_gene: TRBJ2-4; CDR3nt: TGTGCCAGCAGTTGGGGAGTGACCAAAAACATTCAGTACTTC; CDR3aa: CASSWGVTKNIQYF
abundance: NA; v_gene: TRBV28; d_gene: TRBD1; j_gene: TRBJ1-2; CDR3nt: TGTGCCAGCACCAGCGGGACAGGGGTCTATGGCTACACCTTC; CDR3aa: CASTSGTGVYGYTF
abundance: many; v_gene: TRBV4-2; d_gene: TRBD2; j_gene: TRBJ2-1; CDR3nt: TGTGCCAGCAGCCAAGGGACTAGCGGGGACAATGAGCAGTTCTTC; CDR3aa: CASSQGTSGDNEQFF